This T cell receptor (beta chain) was captured in a study of monozygotic twins with inflammatory bowel disease. CDR1 is LNHDA and CDR2 is SQIVND in the germline V gene (reference sequence). The CDR3 spans 15 residues. Whole blood served as the source of total RNA, and no T cell sorting took place. For this clonotype: Antigen: not known.

TCRdb re-called the 5' RACE reads and catalogs CDR3 proteins one per entry, DNA excluded. Seen in this sample are around 380,000 distinct CDR3 sequences; the ten most common clones hold 2% to 3%. Broader study findings: Diversity of TCRbeta measured by inverse Simpson was lower in IBD patients than in healthy co-twins.

V gene TRBV19 combines with J gene TRBJ1-1; TCRdb picks TRBD1, but there is no DNA to check that call. The clonotype was recovered from a human donor with ulcerative colitis or Crohn's disease, or a healthy co-twin of an affected twin (not recorded which). Sample: blood. The CDR3 here is CASSIVGQGKTEAFF. The whole variable domain, remainder taken from reference TRBV19 and TRBJ1-1, is DGGITQSPKYLFRKEGQNVTLSCEQNLNHDAMYWYRQDPGQGLRLIYYSQIVNDFQKGDIAEGYSVSREKKESFPLTVTSAQKNPTAFYLCASSIVGQGKTEAFFGQGTRLTVV.